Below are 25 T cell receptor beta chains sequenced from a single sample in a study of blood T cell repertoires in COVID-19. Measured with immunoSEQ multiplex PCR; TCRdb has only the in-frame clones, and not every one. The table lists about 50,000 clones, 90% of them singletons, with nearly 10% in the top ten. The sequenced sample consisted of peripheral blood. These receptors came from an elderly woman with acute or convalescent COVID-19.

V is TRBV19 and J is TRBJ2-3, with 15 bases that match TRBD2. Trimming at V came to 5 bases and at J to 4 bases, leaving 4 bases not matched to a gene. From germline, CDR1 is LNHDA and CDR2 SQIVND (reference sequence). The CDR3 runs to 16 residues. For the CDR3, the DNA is TGTGCCAGTAGTCTCGGACTAGCGGGAGGGCCAGATACGCAGTATTTT. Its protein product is CASSLGLAGGPDTQYF.

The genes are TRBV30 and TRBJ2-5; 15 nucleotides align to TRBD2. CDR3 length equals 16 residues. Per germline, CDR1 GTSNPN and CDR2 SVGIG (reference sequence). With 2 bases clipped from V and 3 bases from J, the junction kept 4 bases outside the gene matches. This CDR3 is CAWSRGLAGGKETQYF. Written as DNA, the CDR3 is TGTGCCTGGAGTCGAGGACTAGCGGGAGGGAAAGAGACCCAGTACTTC.

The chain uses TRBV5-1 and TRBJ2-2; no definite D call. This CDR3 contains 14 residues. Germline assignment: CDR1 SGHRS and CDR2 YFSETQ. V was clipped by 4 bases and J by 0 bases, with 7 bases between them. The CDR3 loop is CASSVQANTGELFF. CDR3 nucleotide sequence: TGCGCCAGCAGCGTCCAGGCGAACACCGGGGAGCTGTTTTTT.

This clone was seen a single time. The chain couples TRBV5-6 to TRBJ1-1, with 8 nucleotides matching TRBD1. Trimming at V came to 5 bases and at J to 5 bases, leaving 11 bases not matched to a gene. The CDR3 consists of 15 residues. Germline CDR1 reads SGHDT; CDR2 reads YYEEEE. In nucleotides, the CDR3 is TGTGCCAGCAGACCCGGACAGGGAGAAGGTACTGAAGCTTTCTTT. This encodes CASRPGQGEGTEAFF.

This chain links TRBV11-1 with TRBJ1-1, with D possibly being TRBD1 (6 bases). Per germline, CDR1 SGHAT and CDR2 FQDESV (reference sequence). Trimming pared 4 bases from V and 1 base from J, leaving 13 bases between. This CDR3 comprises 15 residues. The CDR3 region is CASSWTDSTNTEAFF. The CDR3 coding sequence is TGTGCCAGCAGCTGGACAGACTCAACGAACACTGAAGCTTTCTTT.

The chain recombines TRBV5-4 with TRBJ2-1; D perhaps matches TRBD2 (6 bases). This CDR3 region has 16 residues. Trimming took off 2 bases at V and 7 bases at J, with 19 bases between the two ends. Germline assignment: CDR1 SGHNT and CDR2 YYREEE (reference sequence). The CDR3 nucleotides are TGTGCCAGCAGCTTCCGTTTGGGGAGGATCAGGAATGAGCAGTTCTTC. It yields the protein CASSFRLGRIRNEQFF.

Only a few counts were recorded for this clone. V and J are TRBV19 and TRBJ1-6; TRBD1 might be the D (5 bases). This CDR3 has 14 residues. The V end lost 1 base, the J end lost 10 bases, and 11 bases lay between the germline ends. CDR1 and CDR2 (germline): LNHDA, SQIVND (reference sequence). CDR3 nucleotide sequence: TGTGCCAGTAGTATAGGTGGCAGGGAATCACCCCTCCACTTT. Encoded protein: CASSIGGRESPLHF.

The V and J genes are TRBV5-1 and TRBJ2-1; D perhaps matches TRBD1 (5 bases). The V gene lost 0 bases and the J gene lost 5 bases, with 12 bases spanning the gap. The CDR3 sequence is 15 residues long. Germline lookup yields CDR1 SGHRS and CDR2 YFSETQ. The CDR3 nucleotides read TGCGCCAGCAGCTTGGGACAGCCAGGGAACAATGAGCAGTTCTTC. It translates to CASSLGQPGNNEQFF.

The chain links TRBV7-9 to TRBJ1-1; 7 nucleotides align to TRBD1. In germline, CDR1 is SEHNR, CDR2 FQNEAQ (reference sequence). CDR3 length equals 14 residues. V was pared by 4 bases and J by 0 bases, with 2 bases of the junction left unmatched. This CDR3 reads CASSWDSMNTEAFF. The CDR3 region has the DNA TGTGCCAGCAGCTGGGACAGCATGAACACTGAAGCTTTCTTT.

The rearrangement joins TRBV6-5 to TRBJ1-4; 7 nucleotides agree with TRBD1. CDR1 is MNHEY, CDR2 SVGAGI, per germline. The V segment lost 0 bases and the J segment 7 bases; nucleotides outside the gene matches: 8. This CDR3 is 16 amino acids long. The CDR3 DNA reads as TGTGCCAGCAGTTACTCGATTTACAGGGGAGGTGAAAAACTGTTTTTT. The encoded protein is CASSYSIYRGGEKLFF.

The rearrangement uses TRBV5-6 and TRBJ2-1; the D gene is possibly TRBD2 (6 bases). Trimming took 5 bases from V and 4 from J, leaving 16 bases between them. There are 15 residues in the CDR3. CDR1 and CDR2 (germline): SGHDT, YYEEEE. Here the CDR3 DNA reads TGTGCCAGCAGTCAAGAACAGCGGGTTTACAATGAGCAGTTCTTC. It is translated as CASSQEQRVYNEQFF. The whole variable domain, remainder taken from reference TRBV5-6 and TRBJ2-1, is DAGVTQSPTHLIKTRGQQVTLRCSPKSGHDTVSWYQQALGQGPQFIFQYYEEEERQRGNFPDRFSGHQFPNYSSELNVNALLLGDSALYLCASSQEQRVYNEQFFGPGTRLTVL.

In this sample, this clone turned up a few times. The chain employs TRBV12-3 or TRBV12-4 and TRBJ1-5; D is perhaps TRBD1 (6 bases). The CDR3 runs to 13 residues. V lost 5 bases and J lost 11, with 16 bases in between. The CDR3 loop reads CASSLRTDLAQHF. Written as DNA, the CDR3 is TGTGCCAGCAGTCTAAGGACAGATCTGGCCCAGCATTTT.

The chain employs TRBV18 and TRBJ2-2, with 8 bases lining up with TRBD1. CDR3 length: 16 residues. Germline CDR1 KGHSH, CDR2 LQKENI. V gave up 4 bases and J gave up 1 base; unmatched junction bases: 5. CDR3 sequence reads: CASSQRQGMNTGELFF. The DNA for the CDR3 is TGTGCCAGCTCACAGAGACAGGGGATGAACACCGGGGAGCTGTTTTTT.

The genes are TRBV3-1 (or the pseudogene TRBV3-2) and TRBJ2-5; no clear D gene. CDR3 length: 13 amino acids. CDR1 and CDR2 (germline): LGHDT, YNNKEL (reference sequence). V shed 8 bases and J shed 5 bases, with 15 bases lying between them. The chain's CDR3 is CASGSWVGETQYF. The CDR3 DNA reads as TGTGCCAGCGGATCCTGGGTCGGGGAGACCCAGTACTTC.

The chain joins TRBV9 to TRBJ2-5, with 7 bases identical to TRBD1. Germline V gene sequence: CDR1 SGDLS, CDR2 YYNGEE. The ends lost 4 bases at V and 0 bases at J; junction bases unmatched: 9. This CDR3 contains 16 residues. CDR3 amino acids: CASSPGQETYQETQYF. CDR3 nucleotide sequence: TGTGCCAGCAGCCCCGGACAGGAGACGTACCAAGAGACCCAGTACTTC.

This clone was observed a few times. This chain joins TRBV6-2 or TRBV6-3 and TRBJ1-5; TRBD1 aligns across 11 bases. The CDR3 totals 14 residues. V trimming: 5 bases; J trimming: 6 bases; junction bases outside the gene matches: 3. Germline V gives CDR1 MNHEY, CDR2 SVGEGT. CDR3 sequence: CASSGTGGGQPQHF. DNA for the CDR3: TGTGCCAGCAGTGGGACAGGGGGAGGTCAGCCCCAGCATTTT.

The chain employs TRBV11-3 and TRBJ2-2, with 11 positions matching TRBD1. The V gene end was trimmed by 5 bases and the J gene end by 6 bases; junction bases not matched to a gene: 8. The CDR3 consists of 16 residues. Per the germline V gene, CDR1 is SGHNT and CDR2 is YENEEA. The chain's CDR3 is CASSAAGTGGAGELFF. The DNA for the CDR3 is TGTGCCAGCAGCGCAGCCGGGACAGGGGGAGCCGGGGAGCTGTTTTTT. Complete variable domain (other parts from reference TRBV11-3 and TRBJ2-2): EAGVVQSPRYKIIEKKQPVAFWCNPISGHNTLYWYLQNLGQGPELLIRYENEEAVDDSQLPKDRFSAERLKGVDSTLKIQPAELGDSAVYLCASSAAGTGGAGELFFGEGSRLTVL.

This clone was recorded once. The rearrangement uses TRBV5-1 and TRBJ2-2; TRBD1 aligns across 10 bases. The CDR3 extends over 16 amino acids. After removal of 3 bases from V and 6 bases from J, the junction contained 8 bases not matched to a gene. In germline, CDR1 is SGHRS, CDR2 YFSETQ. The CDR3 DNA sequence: TGCGCCAGCAGCTCTCCGGGACAGGGGTCCTCCGGGGAGCTGTTTTTT. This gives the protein CASSSPGQGSSGELFF.

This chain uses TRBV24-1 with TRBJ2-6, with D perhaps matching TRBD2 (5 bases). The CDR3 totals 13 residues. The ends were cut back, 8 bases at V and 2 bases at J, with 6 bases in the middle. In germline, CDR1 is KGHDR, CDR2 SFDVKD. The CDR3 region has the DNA TGTGCCACCAAGGAGGCTGGGGCCAACGTCCTGACTTTC. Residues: CATKEAGANVLTF.

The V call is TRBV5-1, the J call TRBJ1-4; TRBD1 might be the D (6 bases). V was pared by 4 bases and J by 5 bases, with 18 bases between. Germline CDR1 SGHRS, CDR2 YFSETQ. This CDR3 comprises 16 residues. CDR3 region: CASSRQTGLKNEKLFF. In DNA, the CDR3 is TGCGCCAGCAGCCGGCAAACAGGGCTAAAGAATGAAAAACTGTTTTTT.

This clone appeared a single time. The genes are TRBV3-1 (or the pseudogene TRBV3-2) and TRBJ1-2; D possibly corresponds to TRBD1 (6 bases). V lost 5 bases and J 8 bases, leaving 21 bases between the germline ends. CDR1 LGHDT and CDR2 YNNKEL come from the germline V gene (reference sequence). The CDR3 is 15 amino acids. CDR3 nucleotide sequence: TGTGCCAGCAGCTTTAGATTGACAGGAGGTCAGGGCTACACCTTC. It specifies CASSFRLTGGQGYTF.

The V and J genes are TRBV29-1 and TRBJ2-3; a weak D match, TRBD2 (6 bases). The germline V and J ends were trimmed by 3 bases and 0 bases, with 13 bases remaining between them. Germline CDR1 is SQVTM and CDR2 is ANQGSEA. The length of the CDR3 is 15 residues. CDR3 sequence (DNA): TGCAGCGTTGAGAGGTCTAGCGCTAGCACAGATACGCAGTATTTT. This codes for CSVERSSASTDTQYF.

CDR3 bases: TGTGCCAGCAGCCCCGACCCGACAGGGGTACGCAATCAGCCCCAGCATTTT. It translates to CASSPDPTGVRNQPQHF. The gene calls are TRBV7-9 and TRBJ1-5, with 8 bases that match TRBD1. The germline gives CDR1 SEHNR, CDR2 FQNEAQ (reference sequence). V shed 5 bases and J 2 bases; nucleotides not matched to a gene: 11. The CDR3 consists of 17 residues.

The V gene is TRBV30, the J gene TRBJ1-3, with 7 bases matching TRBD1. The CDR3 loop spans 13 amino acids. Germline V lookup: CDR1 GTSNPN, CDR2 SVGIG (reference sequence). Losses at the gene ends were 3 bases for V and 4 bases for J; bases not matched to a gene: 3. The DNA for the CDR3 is TGTGCCTGGAGACAGGGGTCCGGAAACACCATATATTTT. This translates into CAWRQGSGNTIYF. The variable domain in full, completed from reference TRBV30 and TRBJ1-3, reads SQTIHQWPATLVQPVGSPLSLECTVEGTSNPNLYWYRQAAGRGLQLLFYSVGIGQISSEVPQNLSASRPQDRQFILSSKKLLLSDSGFYLCAWRQGSGNTIYFGEGSWLTVV.

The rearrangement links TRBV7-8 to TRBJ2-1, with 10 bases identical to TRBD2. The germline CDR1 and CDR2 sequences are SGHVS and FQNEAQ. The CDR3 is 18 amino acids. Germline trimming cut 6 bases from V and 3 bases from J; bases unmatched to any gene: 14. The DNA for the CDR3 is TGTGCCAGCAGTCGTAAATACTCGGGACTAGCGTTCTACAATGAGCAGTTCTTC. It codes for CASSRKYSGLAFYNEQFF.